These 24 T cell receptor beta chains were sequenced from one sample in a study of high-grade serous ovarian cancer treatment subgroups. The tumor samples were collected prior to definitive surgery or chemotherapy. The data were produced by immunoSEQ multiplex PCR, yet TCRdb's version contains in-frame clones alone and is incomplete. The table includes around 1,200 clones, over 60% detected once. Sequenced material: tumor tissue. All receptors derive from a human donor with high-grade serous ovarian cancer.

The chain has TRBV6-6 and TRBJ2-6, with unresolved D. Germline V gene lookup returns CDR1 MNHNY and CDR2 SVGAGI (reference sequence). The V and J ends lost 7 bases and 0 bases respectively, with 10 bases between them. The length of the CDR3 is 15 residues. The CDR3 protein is CASKKGSSGANVLTF. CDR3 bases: TGTGCCAGCAAAAAGGGCTCCTCTGGGGCCAACGTCCTGACTTTC.

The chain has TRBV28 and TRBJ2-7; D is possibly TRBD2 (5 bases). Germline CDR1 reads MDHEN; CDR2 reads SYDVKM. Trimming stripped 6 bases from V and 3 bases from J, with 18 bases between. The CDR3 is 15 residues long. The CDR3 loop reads CASSPDGVPLYEQYF. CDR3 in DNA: TGTGCCAGCAGCCCGGACGGGGTGCCCCTCTACGAGCAGTACTTC.

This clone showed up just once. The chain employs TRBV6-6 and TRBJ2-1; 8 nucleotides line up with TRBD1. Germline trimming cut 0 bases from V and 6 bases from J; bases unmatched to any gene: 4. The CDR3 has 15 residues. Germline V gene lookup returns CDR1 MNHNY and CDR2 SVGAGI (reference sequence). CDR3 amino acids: CASSYSGQDVNEQFF. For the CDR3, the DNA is TGTGCCAGCAGTTACTCGGGACAGGACGTCAATGAGCAGTTCTTC.

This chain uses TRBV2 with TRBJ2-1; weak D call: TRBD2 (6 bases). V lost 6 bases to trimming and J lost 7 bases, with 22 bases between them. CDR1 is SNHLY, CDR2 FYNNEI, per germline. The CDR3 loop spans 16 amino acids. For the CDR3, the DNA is TGTGCCAGCAGCCCCCCGGGTCCCGCGGGGATGAATGAGCAGTTCTTC. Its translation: CASSPPGPAGMNEQFF.

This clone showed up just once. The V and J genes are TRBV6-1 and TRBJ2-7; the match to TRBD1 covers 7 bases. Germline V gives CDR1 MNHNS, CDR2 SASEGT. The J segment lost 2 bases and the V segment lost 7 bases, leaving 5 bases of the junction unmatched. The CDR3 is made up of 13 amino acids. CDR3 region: CASTLTGTYEQYF. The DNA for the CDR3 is TGTGCCAGCACCTTGACAGGGACCTACGAGCAGTACTTC.

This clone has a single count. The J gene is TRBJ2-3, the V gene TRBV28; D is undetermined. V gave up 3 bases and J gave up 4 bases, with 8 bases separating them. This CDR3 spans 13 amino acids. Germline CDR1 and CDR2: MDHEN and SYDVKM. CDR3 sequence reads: CASSLEYSDTQYF. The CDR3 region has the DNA TGTGCCAGCAGTTTGGAGTATTCAGATACGCAGTATTTT.

CDR3 amino acids: CASSDGQVAPAEQYF. CDR3 DNA sequence: TGTGCCAGCAGTGACGGGCAGGTGGCGCCGGCCGAGCAGTACTTC. The J gene is TRBJ2-7, the V gene TRBV2; D is undetermined. The CDR3 contains 15 residues. The germline CDR1 and CDR2 sequences are SNHLY and FYNNEI. V lost 3 bases, J lost 6 bases, and 18 bases lay in between.

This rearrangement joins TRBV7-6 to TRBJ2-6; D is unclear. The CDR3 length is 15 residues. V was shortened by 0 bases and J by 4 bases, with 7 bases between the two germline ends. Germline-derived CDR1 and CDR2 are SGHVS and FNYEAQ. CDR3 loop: CASSLAVAGANVLTF. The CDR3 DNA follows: TGTGCCAGCAGCTTAGCGGTTGCAGGGGCCAACGTCCTGACTTTC.

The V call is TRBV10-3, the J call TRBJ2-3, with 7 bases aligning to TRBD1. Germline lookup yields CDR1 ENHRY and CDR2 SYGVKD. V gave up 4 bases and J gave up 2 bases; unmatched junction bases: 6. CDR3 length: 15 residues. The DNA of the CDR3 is TGTGCCATCAGTGTGAAAGGGGGCACCACAGATACGCAGTATTTT. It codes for CAISVKGGTTDTQYF.

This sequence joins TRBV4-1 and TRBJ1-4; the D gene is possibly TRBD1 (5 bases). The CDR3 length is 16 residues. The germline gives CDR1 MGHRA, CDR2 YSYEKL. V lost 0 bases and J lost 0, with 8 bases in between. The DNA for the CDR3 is TGCGCCAGCAGCCAAGATCAGGGTGCAACTAATGAAAAACTGTTTTTT. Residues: CASSQDQGATNEKLFF.

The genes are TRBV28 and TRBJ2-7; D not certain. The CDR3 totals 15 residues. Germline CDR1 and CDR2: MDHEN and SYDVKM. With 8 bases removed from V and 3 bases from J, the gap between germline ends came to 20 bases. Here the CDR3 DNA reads TGTGCCAGCGGCCCCTCTGCCCACCCTCTCTACGAGCAGTACTTC. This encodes CASGPSAHPLYEQYF.

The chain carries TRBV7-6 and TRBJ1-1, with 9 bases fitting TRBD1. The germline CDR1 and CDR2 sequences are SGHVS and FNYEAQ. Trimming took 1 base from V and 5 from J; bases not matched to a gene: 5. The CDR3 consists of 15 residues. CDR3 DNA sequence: TGTGCCAGCAGCTTAGAGGGACAGGGAGGAACTGAAGCTTTCTTT. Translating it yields CASSLEGQGGTEAFF.

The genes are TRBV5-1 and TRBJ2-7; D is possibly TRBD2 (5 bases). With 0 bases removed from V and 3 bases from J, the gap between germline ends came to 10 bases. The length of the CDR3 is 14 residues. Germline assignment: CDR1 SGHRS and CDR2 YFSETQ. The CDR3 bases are TGCGCCAGCAGCTTGGCCGGGGATGGCTACGAGCAGTACTTC. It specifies CASSLAGDGYEQYF.

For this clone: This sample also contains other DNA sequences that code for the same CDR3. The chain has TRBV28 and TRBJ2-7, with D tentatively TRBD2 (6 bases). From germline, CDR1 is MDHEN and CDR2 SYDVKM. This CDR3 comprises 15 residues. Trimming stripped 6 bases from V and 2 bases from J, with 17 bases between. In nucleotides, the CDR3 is TGTGCCAGCAGCCCCCCCGGGACTCCAACCTACGAGCAGTACTTC. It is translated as CASSPPGTPTYEQYF.

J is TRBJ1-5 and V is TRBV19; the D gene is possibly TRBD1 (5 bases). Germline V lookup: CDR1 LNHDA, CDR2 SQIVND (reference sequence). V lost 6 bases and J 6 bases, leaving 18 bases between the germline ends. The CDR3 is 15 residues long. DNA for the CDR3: TGTGCCAGTAGCTGGGGAGGGGTTGGGGCTCAGCCCCAGCATTTT. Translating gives CASSWGGVGAQPQHF.

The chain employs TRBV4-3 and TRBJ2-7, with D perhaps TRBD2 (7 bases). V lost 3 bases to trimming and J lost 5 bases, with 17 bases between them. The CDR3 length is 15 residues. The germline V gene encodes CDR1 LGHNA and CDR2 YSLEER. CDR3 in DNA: TGCGCCAGCAGCCAGGGCGGGGGCCTTCTCGACGAGCAGTACTTC. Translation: CASSQGGGLLDEQYF.

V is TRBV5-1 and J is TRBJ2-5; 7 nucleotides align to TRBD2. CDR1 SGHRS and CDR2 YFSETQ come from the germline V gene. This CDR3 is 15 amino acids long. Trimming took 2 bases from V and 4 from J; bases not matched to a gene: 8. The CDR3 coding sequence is TGCGCCAGCAGCTTTCTCGGGGGGAATGGAGAGACCCAGTACTTC. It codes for CASSFLGGNGETQYF.

The DNA of the CDR3 is TGTGCCAGCAGCCCCCGACAGGGCTTCATGAACACTGAAGCTTTCTTT. Residues: CASSPRQGFMNTEAFF. The chain couples TRBV5-5 to TRBJ1-1; 7 bases agree with TRBD1. The CDR3 extends over 16 amino acids. Germline V CDR1 and CDR2: SGHKS, YYEKEE (reference sequence). The V segment lost 4 bases and the J segment 0 bases; nucleotides outside the gene matches: 9.

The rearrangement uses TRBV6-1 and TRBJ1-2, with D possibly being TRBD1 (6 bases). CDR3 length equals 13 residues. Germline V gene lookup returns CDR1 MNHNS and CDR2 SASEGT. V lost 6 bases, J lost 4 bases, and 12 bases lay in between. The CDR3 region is CASRRQASYGYTF. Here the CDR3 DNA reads TGTGCCAGCAGACGACAGGCTTCCTATGGCTACACCTTC.

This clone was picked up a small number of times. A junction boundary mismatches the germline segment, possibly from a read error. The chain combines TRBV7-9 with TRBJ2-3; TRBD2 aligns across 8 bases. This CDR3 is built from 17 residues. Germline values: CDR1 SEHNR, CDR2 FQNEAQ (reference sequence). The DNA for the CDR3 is TGTGCCAGCACCTTAGATCCCTACGGGGGGGCCACAGATACGCAGTATTTT. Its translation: CASTLDPYGGATDTQYF.

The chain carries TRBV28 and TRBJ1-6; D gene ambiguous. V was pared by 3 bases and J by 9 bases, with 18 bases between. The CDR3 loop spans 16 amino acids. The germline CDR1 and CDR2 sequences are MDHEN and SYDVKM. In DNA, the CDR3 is TGTGCCAGCAGTTTCCCCGGGAGACCGACTAGTTCACCCCTCCACTTT. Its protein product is CASSFPGRPTSSPLHF.

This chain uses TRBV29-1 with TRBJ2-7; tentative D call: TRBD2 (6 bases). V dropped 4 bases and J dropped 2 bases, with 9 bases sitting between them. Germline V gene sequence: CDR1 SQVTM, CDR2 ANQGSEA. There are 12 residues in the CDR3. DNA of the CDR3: TGCAGCGTTGGTAGCGGAACCTACGAGCAGTACTTC. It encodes CSVGSGTYEQYF.

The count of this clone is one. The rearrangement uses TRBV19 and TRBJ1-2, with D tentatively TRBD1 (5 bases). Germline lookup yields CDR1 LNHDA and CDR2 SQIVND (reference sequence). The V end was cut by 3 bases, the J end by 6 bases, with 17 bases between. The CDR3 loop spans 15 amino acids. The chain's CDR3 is CASSIRGGLEDGYTF. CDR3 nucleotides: TGTGCCAGTAGTATCCGCGGGGGTTTGGAGGATGGCTACACCTTC.

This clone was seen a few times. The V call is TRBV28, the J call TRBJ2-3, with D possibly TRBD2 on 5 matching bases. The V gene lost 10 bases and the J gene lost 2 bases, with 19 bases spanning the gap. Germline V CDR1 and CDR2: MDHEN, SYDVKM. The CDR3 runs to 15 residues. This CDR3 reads CATTGPGVPTDTQYF. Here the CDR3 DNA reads TGTGCCACAACCGGGCCCGGGGTCCCCACAGATACGCAGTATTTT.